This T cell receptor beta chain appears in the sequencing data of a study of T cells in Graves' hyperthyroidism and ophthalmopathy. Germline CDR1 LNHDA, CDR2 SQIVND (reference sequence). The ends were cut back, 0 bases at V and 5 bases at J, with 5 bases in the middle. The CDR3 is 13 residues long. Amplification of TCR beta CDR3 regions used RNA as the template. The TCR CDR3 was amplified in a first-round RT-PCR using the HTBI primer set. A single record per CDR3 protein comes from TCRdb applying MiXCR to the multiplex PCR reads. The sample lists 750,000 to 900,000 distinct CDR3 sequences; 38% were seen once. A few counts support this clonotype.

This chain uses TRBV19 with TRBJ1-5; D is uncertain. The source is a man aged 18 to 35 with Graves' hyperthyroidism. The sequencing input was blood. The DNA of the CDR3 is TGTGCCAGTAGTATAGATTTAGATCAGCCCCAGCATTTT. Translated: CASSIDLDQPQHF.